Given below is one T cell receptor beta chain in context. Its antigen remains undetermined. One base away there is no much larger clone; base qualities are not given. TCRbeta CDR3 regions were amplified from genomic DNA using the immunoSEQ Assay, a bias-controlled multiplex PCR. On the study's bioinformatics: The number of nucleated cells in each sample was estimated by amplification of reference gene primers within the assay. Sequence reads were collapsed and filtered to measure the absolute abundance of every unique TCRbeta CDR3 rearrangement. Productive Simpson clonality was computed per sample as the square root of Simpson's diversity index over productive rearrangements. This immuneACCESS table, as held by TCRdb, lists in-frame sequences with V and J called but not all clones. Of the missing ones, under half trace to an unresolved V gene in checked studies; the others have no known cause. Clonal size and the V and J genes are those of that table, whereas D and trimming came from the DNA. The sample records 130,000 to 150,000 clones, roughly 79% of which are singletons. Clones ranked in the top ten supply approximately 2% of the sample.

This specimen belongs to a study of blood T cell repertoires in COVID-19 (dated by TCRdb to the early 2020s). In the study overall: Collaborator samples came from the United States, Italy and Spain and covered acute and convalescent phases of COVID-19. Samples came from the ongoing ImmuneRACE study (first 160 participants) plus 1,254 subjects from 6 global collaborators. Subjects who had been exposed to COVID-19, were actively infected with it, or had recovered from it provided the deeply sampled blood TCRbeta repertoires that made up the dataset. The repertoires were made available in a free public database intended to serve as a resource for research on the immune response to SARS-CoV-2. Nearly every sample came with metadata listing a de-identified subject ID, COVID-19 status, age in years and sex. Where HLA class I and class II types were available, the types were taken from metadata supplied by the sample provider, not from assay-based typing. The material from the prospective study consisted of cDNA or gDNA derived from T cells, B-cell-depleted T cells, or PBMCs. The paper as a whole reports these results and caveats: The quantity of clinical and demographic metadata differed by source and by participant and was supplied without curation.

From cysteine to phenylalanine, the CDR3 is 15 amino acids long. The CDR3 DNA has 45 bases and is translated from base 1. V was cut back by 1 base and J by 8 bases, leaving a gap of 15 bases between them. The germline V gene (reference sequence) yields LNHNV for CDR1 and YYDKDF for CDR2. Collaborating institutions collected whole blood in K2EDTA tubes following their own protocols. For TCRbeta analysis, collaborator samples were shipped as frozen whole blood, as isolated PBMCs, or as DNA extracted from either sample type. This receptor was taken from a woman between 55 and 75 years old with acute or convalescent COVID-19. The sequence links TRBV15 to TRBJ2-1; the D gene lacks a confident call. The sequencing input was peripheral blood. Here is the DNA: TGTGCCACCAGCAGAGGATCCCTCTCTGGGCATGAGCAGTTCTTC. Translated, it gives CATSRGSLSGHEQFF.